Below are 5 T cell receptor beta chains sequenced from a single sample in a study of CD8+CD57+ T cells in acquired aplastic anemia. TCR beta VDJ and CDR3 were profiled, and genomic DNA was the template. MiXCR was run by TCRdb on the reads, yielding one entry per CDR3 protein. The data show 100,000 to 150,000 distinct CDR3 sequences, with over 45% seen just once and roughly 2.6% held by the top ten. The sequenced material came from sorted CD4+, CD8+, or CD8+CD57+ T cells (not recorded which) from PBMCs. The source is a human donor in good health, serving as a control.

This clonotype was recorded many times. V is TRBV3-1 and J is TRBJ1-2, with 10 bases matching TRBD1. This CDR3 is 15 amino acids long. The germline CDR1 and CDR2 sequences are LGHDT and YNNKEL (reference sequence). J lost 8 bases, V lost 2 bases, and 8 bases had no gene match. In DNA, the CDR3 is TGTGCCAGCAGCCAATGGGACAGGGGAAGTAGGGGCTACACCTTC. Translation: CASSQWDRGSRGYTF. The whole variable domain, remainder taken from reference TRBV3-1 and TRBJ1-2, is DTAVSQTPKYLVTQMGNDKSIKCEQNLGHDTMYWYKQDSKKFLKIMFSYNNKELIINETVPNRFSPKSPDKAHLNLHINSLELGDSAVYFCASSQWDRGSRGYTFGSGTRLTVV.

The chain carries TRBV24-1 and TRBJ1-5; D possibly corresponds to TRBD1 (5 bases). The CDR3 extends over 14 amino acids. Per the germline V gene, CDR1 is KGHDR and CDR2 is SFDVKD. V dropped 10 bases and J dropped 0 bases, with 12 bases sitting between them. CDR3 nucleotides: TGTGCCACGGAACTCAGGGATAGCAATCAGCCCCAGCATTTT. Translation: CATELRDSNQPQHF.

This clonotype was detected many times. This rearrangement joins TRBV7-3 to TRBJ2-7, with D uncertain. V lost 4 bases and J 6 bases, leaving 16 bases between the germline ends. In germline, CDR1 is SGHTA, CDR2 FQGTGA. There are 14 residues in the CDR3. CDR3 residues: CASSSDGVGAEQYF. In nucleotides, the CDR3 is TGTGCCAGCAGCTCAGATGGGGTTGGAGCCGAGCAGTACTTC.

The table lists this clonotype with many counts. The chain joins TRBV6-5 to TRBJ1-2; a possible D gene is TRBD1 (5 bases). Between the trimmed V and J ends, which lost 2 bases and 6 bases, there was a span of 19 bases. The CDR3 has 16 residues. Germline V gene sequence: CDR1 MNHEY, CDR2 SVGAGI. CDR3 in DNA: TGTGCCAGCAGTTACCGTTCTAGGCGGGGGAACGATGGCTACACCTTC. The encoded protein is CASSYRSRRGNDGYTF.

The table lists this clonotype with many counts. The V gene is TRBV5-6, the J gene TRBJ2-7; 8 bases agree with TRBD2. The V segment lost 1 base and the J segment 3 bases; nucleotides outside the gene matches: 3. The germline gives CDR1 SGHDT, CDR2 YYEEEE. The CDR3 spans 14 residues. For the CDR3, the DNA is TGTGCCAGCAGCTTGCGGGGGGGCCTCTACGAGCAGTACTTC. As protein: CASSLRGGLYEQYF.